The sample holds a few counts of the clone carrying this TCR beta chain. No antigen is known for it. This entry comes from a study of neoadjuvant anti-PD-1 for oral cavity cancer. About the research overall: Patients without progression got a fourth dose around day 43. Findings and limits, study-wide: Only a few patients per response group were TCR-analyzed; validation needed.

Time point meaning: after neoadjuvant nivolumab, at surgical resection. Patients were newly diagnosed with stage II-IVA oral cavity squamous cell carcinoma without prior systemic or radiation treatment. Germline lookup yields CDR1 LNHDA and CDR2 SQIVND (reference sequence). The CDR3 totals 13 residues. V was clipped by 4 bases and J by 2 bases, with 9 bases between them. Using immunoSEQ multiplex PCR, the repertoire was profiled, and TCRdb retains in-frame clones only, with some absent. The sample consists of about 37,000 clones, 30% to 40% of them appearing once. This TCR derives from a person aged 40 to 85 with oral cavity squamous cell carcinoma. The chain uses TRBV19 and TRBJ2-7; TRBD1 or TRBD2 may be the D gene (5 bases each). Sequences were derived from tumor tissue, sampled after nivolumab (anti-PD-1) treatment. CDR3 amino acids: CASSSTGPYEQYF. The CDR3 DNA reads TGTGCCAGTAGTAGTACGGGGCCCTACGAGCAGTACTTC.